This T cell receptor beta chain is from a study of OX40 agonist ivuxolimab in advanced cancers. In the study overall: While on treatment, patients had intravenous ivuxolimab at 0.01 to 10 mg/kg every 2 weeks. Two cutaneous melanoma patients and one hepatocellular carcinoma patient, three in all, had partial responses. Findings of the study overall: Fewer expanded clones were found on average in CD4+ than in CD8+ T cells.

About this clone itself: Its target is unknown.

Method: immunoSEQ multiplex PCR; TCRdb's copy keeps in-frame clones and lacks some. Of 65,000 to 85,000 clones listed, about 88% are singletons. The sample consisted of CD4+ or CD8+ T cells sorted from blood, taken in a trial of the OX40 agonist ivuxolimab. The source of this sequence is an adult with an advanced solid tumor such as melanoma, head and neck, liver or kidney cancer.

The CDR3 sequence: CAWSVSGGAADTQYF. The CDR3 nucleotides read TGTGCCTGGAGTGTTAGCGGGGGGGCCGCAGATACGCAGTATTTT. The chain has TRBV30 and TRBJ2-3, with TRBD2 matching 11 bases. This CDR3 spans 15 amino acids. CDR1 and CDR2 (germline): GTSNPN, SVGIG (reference sequence). Germline trimming cut 0 bases from V and 4 bases from J; bases unmatched to any gene: 3.